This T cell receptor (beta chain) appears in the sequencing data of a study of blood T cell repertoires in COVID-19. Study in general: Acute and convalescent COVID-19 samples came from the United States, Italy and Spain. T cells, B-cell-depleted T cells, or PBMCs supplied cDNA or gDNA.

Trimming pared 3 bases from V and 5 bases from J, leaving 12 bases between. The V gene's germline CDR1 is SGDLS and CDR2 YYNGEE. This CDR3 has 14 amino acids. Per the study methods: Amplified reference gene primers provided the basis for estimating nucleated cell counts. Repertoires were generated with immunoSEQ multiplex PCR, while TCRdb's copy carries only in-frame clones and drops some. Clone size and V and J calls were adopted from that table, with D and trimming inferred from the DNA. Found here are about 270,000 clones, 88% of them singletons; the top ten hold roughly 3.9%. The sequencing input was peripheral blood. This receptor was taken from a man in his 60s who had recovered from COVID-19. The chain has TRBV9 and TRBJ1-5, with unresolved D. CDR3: CASSERESHQPQHF. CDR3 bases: TGTGCCAGCAGCGAGCGGGAAAGCCATCAGCCCCAGCATTTT.